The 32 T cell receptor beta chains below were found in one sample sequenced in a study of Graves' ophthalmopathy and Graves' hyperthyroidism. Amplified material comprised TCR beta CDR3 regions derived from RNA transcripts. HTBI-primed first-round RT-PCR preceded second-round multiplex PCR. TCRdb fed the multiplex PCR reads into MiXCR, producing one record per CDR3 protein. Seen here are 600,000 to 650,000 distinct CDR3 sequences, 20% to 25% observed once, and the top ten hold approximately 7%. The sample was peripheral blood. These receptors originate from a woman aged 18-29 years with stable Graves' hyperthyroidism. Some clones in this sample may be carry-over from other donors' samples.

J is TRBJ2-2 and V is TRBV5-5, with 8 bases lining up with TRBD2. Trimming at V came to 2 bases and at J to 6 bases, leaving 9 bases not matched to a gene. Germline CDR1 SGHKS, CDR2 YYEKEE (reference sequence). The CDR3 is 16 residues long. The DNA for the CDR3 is TGTGCCAGCAGCTTCTTCGGGGGGGCAGTCGCCGGGGAGCTGTTTTTT. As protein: CASSFFGGAVAGELFF. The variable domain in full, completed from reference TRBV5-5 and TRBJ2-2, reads DAGVTQSPTHLIKTRGQQVTLRCSPISGHKSVSWYQQVLGQGPQFIFQYYEKEERGRGNFPDRFSARQFPNYSSELNVNALLLGDSALYLCASSFFGGAVAGELFFGEGSRLTVL.

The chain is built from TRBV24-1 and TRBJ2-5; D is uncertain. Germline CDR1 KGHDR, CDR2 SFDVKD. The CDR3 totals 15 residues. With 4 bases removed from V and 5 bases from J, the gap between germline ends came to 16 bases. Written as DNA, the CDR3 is TGTGCCACCAGTGACCCAGGACGGGTGGGGGAGACCCAGTACTTC. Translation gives CATSDPGRVGETQYF.

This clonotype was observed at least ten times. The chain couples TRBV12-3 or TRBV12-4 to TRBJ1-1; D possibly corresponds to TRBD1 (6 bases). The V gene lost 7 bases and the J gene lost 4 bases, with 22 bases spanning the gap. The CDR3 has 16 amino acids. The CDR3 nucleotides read TGTGCCAGCATAGGGCAGGGGTTAATTCGTCGCACTGAAGCTTTCTTT. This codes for CASIGQGLIRRTEAFF.

In nucleotides, the CDR3 is TGTGCCAGCAGCCCGGCGTCCAGAAATCATCAGCCCCAGCATTTT. Encoded protein: CASSPASRNHQPQHF. The chain carries TRBV7-8 and TRBJ1-5; D ambiguous. Trimming took 5 bases from V and 5 from J, leaving 16 bases between them. CDR3 length: 15 amino acids. Germline loops: CDR1 SGHVS, CDR2 FQNEAQ.

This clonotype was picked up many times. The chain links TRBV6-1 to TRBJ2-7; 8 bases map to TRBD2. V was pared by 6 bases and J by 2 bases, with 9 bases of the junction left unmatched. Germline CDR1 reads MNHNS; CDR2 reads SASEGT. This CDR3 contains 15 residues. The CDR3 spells CASRGPGLDPYEQYF. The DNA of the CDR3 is TGTGCCAGCAGGGGACCGGGACTAGATCCCTACGAGCAGTACTTC.

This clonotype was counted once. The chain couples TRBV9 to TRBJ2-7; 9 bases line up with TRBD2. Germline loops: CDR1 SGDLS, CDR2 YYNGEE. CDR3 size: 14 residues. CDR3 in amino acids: CASSVSAGGYEQYV. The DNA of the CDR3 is TGTGCCAGCAGCGTCTCAGCGGGGGGTTACGAGCAGTACGTG.

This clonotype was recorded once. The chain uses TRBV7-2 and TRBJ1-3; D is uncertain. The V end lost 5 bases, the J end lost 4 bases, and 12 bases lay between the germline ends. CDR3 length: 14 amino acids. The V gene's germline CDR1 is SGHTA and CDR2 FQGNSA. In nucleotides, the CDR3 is TGTGCCAGCAGCCCGCGTGGCGGGGGAAACACCATATATTTT. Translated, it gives CASSPRGGGNTIYF.

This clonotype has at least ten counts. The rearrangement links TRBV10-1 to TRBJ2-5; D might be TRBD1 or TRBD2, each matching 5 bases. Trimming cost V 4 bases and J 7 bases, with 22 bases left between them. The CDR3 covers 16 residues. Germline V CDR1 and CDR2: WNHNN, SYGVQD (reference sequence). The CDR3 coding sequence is TGCGCCAGCAGTGCGGGGCCACCAAGAGGACTGGGGACCCAGTACTTC. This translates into CASSAGPPRGLGTQYF.

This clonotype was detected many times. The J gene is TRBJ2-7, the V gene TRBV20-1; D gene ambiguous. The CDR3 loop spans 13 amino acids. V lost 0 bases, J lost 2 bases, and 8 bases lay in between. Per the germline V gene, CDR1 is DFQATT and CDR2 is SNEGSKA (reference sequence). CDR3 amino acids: CSARDGQTYEQYF. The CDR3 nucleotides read TGCAGTGCTAGAGATGGCCAAACCTACGAGCAGTACTTC.

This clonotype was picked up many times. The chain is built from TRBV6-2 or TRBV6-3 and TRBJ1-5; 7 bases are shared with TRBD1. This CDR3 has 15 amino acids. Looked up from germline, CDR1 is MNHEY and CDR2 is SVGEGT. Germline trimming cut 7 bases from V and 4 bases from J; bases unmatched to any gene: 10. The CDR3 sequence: CASTTWQGGNQPQHF. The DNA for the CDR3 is TGTGCCAGCACCACCTGGCAGGGGGGGAATCAGCCCCAGCATTTT.

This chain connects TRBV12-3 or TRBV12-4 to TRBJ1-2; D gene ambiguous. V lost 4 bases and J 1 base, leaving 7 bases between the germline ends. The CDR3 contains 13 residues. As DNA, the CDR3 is TGTGCCAGCAGTTCGTGGCTTAACTATGGCTACACCTTC. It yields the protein CASSSWLNYGYTF.

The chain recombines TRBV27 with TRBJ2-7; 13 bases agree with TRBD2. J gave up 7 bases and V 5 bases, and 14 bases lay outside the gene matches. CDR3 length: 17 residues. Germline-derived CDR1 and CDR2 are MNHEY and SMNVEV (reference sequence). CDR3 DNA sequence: TGTGCCAGCAGTCCAGGACTAGCGGGGGACTTTCTGGGGGAGCAGTACTTC. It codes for CASSPGLAGDFLGEQYF.

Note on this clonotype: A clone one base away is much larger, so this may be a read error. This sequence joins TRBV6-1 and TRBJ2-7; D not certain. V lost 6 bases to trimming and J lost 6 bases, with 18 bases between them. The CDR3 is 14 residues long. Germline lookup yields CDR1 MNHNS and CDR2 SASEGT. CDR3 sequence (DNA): TGTGCCAGCAGCAGCGTATCGTCCCCCGGCGAGCAGTACTTC. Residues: CASSSVSSPGEQYF.

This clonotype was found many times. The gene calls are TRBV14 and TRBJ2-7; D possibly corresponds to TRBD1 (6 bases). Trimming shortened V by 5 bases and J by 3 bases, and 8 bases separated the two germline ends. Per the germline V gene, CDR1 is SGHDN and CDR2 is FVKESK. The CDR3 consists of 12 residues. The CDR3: CASSTGHYEQYF. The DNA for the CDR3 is TGTGCCAGCAGCACGGGACACTACGAGCAGTACTTC.

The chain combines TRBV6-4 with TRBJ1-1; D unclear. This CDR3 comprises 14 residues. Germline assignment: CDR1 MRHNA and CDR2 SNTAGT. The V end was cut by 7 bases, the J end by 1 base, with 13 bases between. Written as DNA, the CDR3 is TGTGCCAGCACCGGGCTAGGACGGAACACTGAAGCTTTCTTT. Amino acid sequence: CASTGLGRNTEAFF.

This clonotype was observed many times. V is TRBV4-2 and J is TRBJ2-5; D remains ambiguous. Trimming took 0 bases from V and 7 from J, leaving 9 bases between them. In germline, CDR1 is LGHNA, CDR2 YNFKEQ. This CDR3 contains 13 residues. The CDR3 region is CASSQDNVGTQYF. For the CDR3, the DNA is TGTGCCAGCAGCCAAGATAATGTCGGGACCCAGTACTTC.

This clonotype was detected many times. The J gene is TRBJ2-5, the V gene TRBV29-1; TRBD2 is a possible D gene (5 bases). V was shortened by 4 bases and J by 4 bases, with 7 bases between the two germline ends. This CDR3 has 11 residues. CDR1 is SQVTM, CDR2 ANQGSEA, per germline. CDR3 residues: CSVVRGETQYF. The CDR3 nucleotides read TGCAGCGTTGTACGGGGAGAGACCCAGTACTTC.

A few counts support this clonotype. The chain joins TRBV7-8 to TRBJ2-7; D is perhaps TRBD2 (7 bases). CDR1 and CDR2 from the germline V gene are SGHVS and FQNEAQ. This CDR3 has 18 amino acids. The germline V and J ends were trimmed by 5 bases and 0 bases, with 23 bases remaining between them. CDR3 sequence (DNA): TGTGCCAGCAGCCTCGGGGGGCTGGCGGGGATCAGCTCCTACGAGCAGTACTTC. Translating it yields CASSLGGLAGISSYEQYF.

CDR3: CASSIDQDNSPLHF. DNA for the CDR3: TGTGCCAGTAGTATTGATCAAGATAATTCACCCCTCCACTTT. This rearrangement joins TRBV19 to TRBJ1-6; D gene ambiguous. Germline CDR1 and CDR2: LNHDA and SQIVND (reference sequence). V lost 3 bases, J lost 5 bases, and 8 bases lay in between. The CDR3 is 14 residues long.

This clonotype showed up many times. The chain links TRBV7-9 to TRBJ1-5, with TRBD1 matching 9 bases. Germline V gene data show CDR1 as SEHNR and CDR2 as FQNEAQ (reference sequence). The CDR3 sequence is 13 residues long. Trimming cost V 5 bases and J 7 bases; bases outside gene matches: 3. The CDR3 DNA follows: TGTGCCAGCAGCGACGGGACAGGGCAGCCCCAGCATTTT. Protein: CASSDGTGQPQHF.

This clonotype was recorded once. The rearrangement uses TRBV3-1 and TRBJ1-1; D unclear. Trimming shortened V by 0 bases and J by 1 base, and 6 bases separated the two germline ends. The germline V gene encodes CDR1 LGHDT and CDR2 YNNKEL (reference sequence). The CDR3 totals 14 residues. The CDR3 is CASSQEFGNTEAFF. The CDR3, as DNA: TGTGCCAGCAGCCAAGAGTTCGGGAACACTGAAGCTTTCTTT. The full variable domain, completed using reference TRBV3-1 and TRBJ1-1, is DTAVSQTPKYLVTQMGNDKSIKCEQNLGHDTMYWYKQDSKKFLKIMFSYNNKELIINETVPNRFSPKSPDKAHLNLHINSLELGDSAVYFCASSQEFGNTEAFFGQGTRLTVV.

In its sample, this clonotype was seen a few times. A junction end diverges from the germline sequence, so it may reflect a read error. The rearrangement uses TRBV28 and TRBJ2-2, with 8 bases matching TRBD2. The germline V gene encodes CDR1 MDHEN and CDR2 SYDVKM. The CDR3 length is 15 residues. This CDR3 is CASSSLAANAGELFF. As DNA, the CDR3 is TGTGCCAGCAGTTCACTAGCGGCGAACGCCGGGGAGCTGTTTTTT.

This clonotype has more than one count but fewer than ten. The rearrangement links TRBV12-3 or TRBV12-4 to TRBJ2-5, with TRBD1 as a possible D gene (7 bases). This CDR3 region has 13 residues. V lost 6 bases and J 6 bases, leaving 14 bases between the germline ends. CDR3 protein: CASRGGQTKTQYF. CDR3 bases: TGTGCCAGCAGGGGGGGACAGACGAAGACCCAGTACTTC.

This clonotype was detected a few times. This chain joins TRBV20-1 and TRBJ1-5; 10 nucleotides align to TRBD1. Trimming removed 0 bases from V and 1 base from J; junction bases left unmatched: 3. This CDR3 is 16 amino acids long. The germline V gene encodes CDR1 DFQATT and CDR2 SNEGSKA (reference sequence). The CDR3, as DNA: TGCAGTGCTAGAGATGTGGGACAGGGGAGCAATCAGCCCCAGCATTTT. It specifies CSARDVGQGSNQPQHF.

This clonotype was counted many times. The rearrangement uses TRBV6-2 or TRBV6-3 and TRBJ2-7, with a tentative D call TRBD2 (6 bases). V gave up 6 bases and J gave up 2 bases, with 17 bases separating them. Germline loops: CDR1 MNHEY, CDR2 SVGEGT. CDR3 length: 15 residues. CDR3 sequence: CASSGLRDLPYEQYF. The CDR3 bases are TGTGCCAGCAGCGGACTGAGGGACTTACCCTACGAGCAGTACTTC.

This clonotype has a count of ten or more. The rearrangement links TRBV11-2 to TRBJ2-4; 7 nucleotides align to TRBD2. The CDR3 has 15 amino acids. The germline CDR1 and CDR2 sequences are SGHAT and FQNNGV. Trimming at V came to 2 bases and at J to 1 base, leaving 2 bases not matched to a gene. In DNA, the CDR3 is TGTGCCAGCAGCTTACGGGGGGACGCCAAAAACATTCAGTACTTC. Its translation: CASSLRGDAKNIQYF. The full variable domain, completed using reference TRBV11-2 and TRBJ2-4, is EAGVAQSPRYKIIEKRQSVAFWCNPISGHATLYWYQQILGQGPKLLIQFQNNGVVDDSQLPKDRFSAERLKGVDSTLKIQPAKLEDSAVYLCASSLRGDAKNIQYFGAGTRLSVL.

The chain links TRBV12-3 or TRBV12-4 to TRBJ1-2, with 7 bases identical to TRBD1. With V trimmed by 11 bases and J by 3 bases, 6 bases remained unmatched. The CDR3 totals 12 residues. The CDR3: CAADREDYGYTF. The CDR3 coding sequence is TGTGCCGCCGACAGGGAGGACTATGGCTACACCTTC.

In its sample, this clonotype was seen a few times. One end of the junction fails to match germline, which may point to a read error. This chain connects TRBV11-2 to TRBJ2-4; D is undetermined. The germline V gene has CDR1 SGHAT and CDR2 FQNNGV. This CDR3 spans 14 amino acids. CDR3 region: CASSRNLAKNIKYF. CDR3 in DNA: TGTGCCAGCAGCCGCAACTTAGCCAAAAACATTAAGTACTTC.

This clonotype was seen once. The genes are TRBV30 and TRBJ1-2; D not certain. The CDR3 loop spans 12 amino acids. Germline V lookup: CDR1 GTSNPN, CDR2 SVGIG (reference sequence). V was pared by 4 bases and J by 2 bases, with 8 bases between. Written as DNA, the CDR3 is TGTGCCTGGATGCGGGAGAACTATGGCTACACCTTC. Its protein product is CAWMRENYGYTF.

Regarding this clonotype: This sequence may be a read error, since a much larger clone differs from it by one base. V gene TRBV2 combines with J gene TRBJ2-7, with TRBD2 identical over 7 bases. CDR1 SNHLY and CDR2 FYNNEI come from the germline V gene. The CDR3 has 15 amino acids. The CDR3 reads CAGSVAGERIYEQYF. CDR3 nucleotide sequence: TGTGCCGGCAGTGTCGCGGGGGAGCGCATATACGAGCAGTACTTC.

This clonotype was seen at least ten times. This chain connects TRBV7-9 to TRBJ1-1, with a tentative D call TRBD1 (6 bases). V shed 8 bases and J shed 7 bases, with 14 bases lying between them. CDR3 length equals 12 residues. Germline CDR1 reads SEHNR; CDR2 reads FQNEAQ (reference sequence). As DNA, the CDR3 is TGTGCCAGCTCCTCCGCACAGGGTGAAGCTTTCTTT. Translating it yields CASSSAQGEAFF.

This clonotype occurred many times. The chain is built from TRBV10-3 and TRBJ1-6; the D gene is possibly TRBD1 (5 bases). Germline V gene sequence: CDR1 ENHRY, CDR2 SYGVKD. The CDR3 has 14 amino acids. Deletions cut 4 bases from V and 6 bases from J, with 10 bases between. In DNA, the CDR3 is TGTGCCATCAGTGGATGGCAGGGTAATTCACCCCTCCACTTT. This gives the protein CAISGWQGNSPLHF.